These 10 T cell receptor beta chains were sequenced from one sample in a study of technical replicates of blood from several donors. Clones were read by immunoSEQ multiplex PCR, and TCRdb kept only the in-frame ones, dropping some. The sample shows roughly 74,000 clones, about 91% of them seen only once. Sequencing was carried out using T cells isolated from PBMCs. These receptors were taken from a human donor in good health.

The chain joins TRBV29-1 to TRBJ2-5; 11 bases fit TRBD2. CDR1 and CDR2 (germline): SQVTM, ANQGSEA. CDR3 length equals 15 residues. V shed 6 bases, J shed 2 bases, and the junction held 8 bases outside the gene matches. CDR3 protein: CSVAGTSGLQETQYF. DNA for the CDR3: TGCAGCGTGGCTGGGACTAGCGGCCTTCAAGAGACCCAGTACTTC. Drawing the rest from reference TRBV29-1 and TRBJ2-5, the complete variable domain is SAVISQKPSRDICQRGTSLTIQCQVDSQVTMMFWYRQQPGQSLTLIATANQGSEATYESGFVIDKFPISRPNLTFSTLTVSNMSPEDSSIYLCSVAGTSGLQETQYFGPGTRLLVL.

Here the CDR3 DNA reads TGTGCCAGCAGTCACCGGGACAGGGGCACAGATACGCAGTATTTT. Protein: CASSHRDRGTDTQYF. This chain uses TRBV28 with TRBJ2-3; 9 nucleotides agree with TRBD1. The junction had 4 bases not matched to a gene; V was cut back by 5 bases and J by 1 base. The CDR3 totals 15 residues. Germline loops: CDR1 MDHEN, CDR2 SYDVKM.

The chain links TRBV5-6 to TRBJ2-7; D remains ambiguous. Per the germline V gene, CDR1 is SGHDT and CDR2 is YYEEEE. V dropped 2 bases and J dropped 2 bases, with 8 bases sitting between them. The CDR3 is 13 residues long. The DNA for the CDR3 is TGTGCCAGCAGCTTATCACTTCCCTACGAGCAGTACTTC. This translates into CASSLSLPYEQYF.

The chain carries TRBV30 and TRBJ2-1; D is possibly TRBD2 (7 bases). Germline V gene lookup returns CDR1 GTSNPN and CDR2 SVGIG (reference sequence). The V end was cut by 5 bases, the J end by 5 bases, with 22 bases between. The CDR3 contains 16 residues. CDR3 sequence: CAWEGGGTGANNEQFF. DNA of the CDR3: TGTGCCTGGGAGGGGGGGGGAACGGGAGCAAACAATGAGCAGTTCTTC.

The chain carries TRBV6-5 and TRBJ2-7, with 10 bases fitting TRBD1. Per germline, CDR1 MNHEY and CDR2 SVGAGI. V shed 5 bases, J shed 3 bases, and the junction held 4 bases outside the gene matches. This CDR3 is built from 14 residues. Here the CDR3 DNA reads TGTGCCAGCAGTAAAGGACAGGGGGTCTACGAGCAGTACTTC. As protein: CASSKGQGVYEQYF.

V and J are TRBV10-3 and TRBJ2-7, with TRBD1 matching over 8 bases. Germline values: CDR1 ENHRY, CDR2 SYGVKD. The CDR3 is 14 residues long. Losses at the gene ends were 1 base for V and 2 bases for J; bases not matched to a gene: 1. CDR3 in amino acids: CAISEWDRTYEQYF. In nucleotides, the CDR3 is TGTGCCATCAGTGAGTGGGACAGGACCTACGAGCAGTACTTC.

J is TRBJ2-7 and V is TRBV4-1, with D maybe TRBD1 (5 bases). This CDR3 is built from 16 residues. The V end was cut by 1 base, the J end by 2 bases, with 15 bases between. Germline V gives CDR1 MGHRA, CDR2 YSYEKL. CDR3 nucleotides: TGCGCCAGCAGCCAAGTAAGCAGGGCGATCACCTACGAGCAGTACTTC. As protein: CASSQVSRAITYEQYF.

The chain joins TRBV7-9 to TRBJ2-2; 10 bases are a match to TRBD2. This CDR3 region has 18 residues. Losses at the gene ends were 5 bases for V and 0 bases for J; bases not matched to a gene: 9. The germline gives CDR1 SEHNR, CDR2 FQNEAQ (reference sequence). The CDR3 loop reads CASSKELAGNSNTGELFF. CDR3 DNA sequence: TGTGCCAGCAGCAAAGAACTAGCGGGAAACTCGAACACCGGGGAGCTGTTTTTT. Together with reference TRBV7-9 and TRBJ2-2, the CDR3 gives the full variable domain: DTGVSQNPRHKITKRGQNVTFRCDPISEHNRLYWYRQTLGQGPEFLTYFQNEAQLEKSRLLSDRFSAERPKGSFSTLEIQRTEQGDSAMYLCASSKELAGNSNTGELFFGEGSRLTVL.

The chain uses TRBV7-9 and TRBJ1-2, with 9 bases aligning to TRBD1. The V gene end was trimmed by 5 bases and the J gene end by 2 bases; junction bases not matched to a gene: 3. Germline CDR1 and CDR2: SEHNR and FQNEAQ (reference sequence). This CDR3 is 14 amino acids long. CDR3 sequence reads: CASSVGQGNYGYTF. The CDR3 DNA reads TGTGCCAGCAGCGTAGGACAGGGGAACTATGGCTACACCTTC.

The chain combines TRBV7-3 with TRBJ2-7; the D gene is possibly TRBD2 (6 bases). V was shortened by 1 base and J by 4 bases, with 8 bases between the two germline ends. Germline loops: CDR1 SGHTA, CDR2 FQGTGA. The CDR3 runs to 13 residues. CDR3 sequence reads: CASSLNGGYEQYF. The CDR3 coding sequence is TGTGCCAGCAGCTTAAATGGGGGGTACGAGCAGTACTTC.